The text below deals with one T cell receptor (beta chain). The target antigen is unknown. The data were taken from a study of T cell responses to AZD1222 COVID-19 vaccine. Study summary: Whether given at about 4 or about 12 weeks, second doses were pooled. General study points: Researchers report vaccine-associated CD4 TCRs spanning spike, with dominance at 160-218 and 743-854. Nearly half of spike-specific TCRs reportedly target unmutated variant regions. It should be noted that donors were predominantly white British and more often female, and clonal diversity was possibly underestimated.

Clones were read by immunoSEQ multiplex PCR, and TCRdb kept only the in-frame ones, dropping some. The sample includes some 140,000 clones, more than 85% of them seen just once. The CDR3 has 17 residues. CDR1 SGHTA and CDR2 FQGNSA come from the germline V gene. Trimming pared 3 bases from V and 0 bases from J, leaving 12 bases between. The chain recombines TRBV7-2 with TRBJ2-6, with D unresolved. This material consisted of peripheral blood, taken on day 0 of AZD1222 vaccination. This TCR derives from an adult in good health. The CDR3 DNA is TGTGCCAGCAGCTTCGCCAGTGTTAGCTCTGGGGCCAACGTCCTGACTTTC. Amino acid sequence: CASSFASVSSGANVLTF.